The following is a T cell receptor (beta chain) sequence with its context. Its antigen is not known. In the original workflow: After removing out-of-frame reads, 2,204,828 distinct TCRbeta sequences remained. The method was immunoSEQ multiplex PCR; TCRdb's version includes in-frame clones alone and lacks a portion of them. Clonal size and the V and J genes are those of that table, whereas D and trimming came from the DNA. The table shows under 80,000 clones, with 82% occurring only once. The sort gate was single viable CD3+CD4+CD8-CD45RO+ cells for memory CD4+ T cells. The CDR3 runs 16 residues. V lost 2 bases, J lost 0 bases, and 2 bases stayed unmatched. Looked up from germline, CDR1 is SGHDT and CDR2 is YYEEEE. This sample is drawn from a study of memory CD4+ T cells and cytomegalovirus serostatus. About the study: Of the healthy Belgian adults, 9 were CMV seropositive and 24 seronegative. Overall study findings and caveats: Each of 55 to 80 CMV-associated TCRbeta sequences occurred in one to five individuals.

The sequence was obtained from an adult in good health and CMV-seronegative. The V call is TRBV5-6, the J call TRBJ2-1; 10 bases align to TRBD2. What was sequenced was memory CD4+ T cells from blood. The DNA of the CDR3 is TGTGCCAGCAGCTTAGCTAGCGGGAGCTCCTACAATGAGCAGTTCTTC. It translates to CASSLASGSSYNEQFF.